These 4 T cell receptor beta chains share one sample of origin, sequenced in a study of T cell responses to AZD1222 COVID-19 vaccine. Here immunoSEQ multiplex PCR was the method, and the copy in TCRdb shows in-frame clones only, minus some. Of tens of thousands of clones listed, approximately 88% are singletons. This specimen was peripheral blood, taken on day 0 of MenACWY control vaccination. The receptors stem from an adult in good health.

This chain connects TRBV9 to TRBJ2-6, with 10 bases identical to TRBD2. CDR3 length equals 20 residues. Germline loops: CDR1 SGDLS, CDR2 YYNGEE. The V and J ends lost 4 bases and 1 base, in that order; junction bases with no gene match: 14. Here the CDR3 reads CASSRRSTSGIASGANVLTF. DNA of the CDR3: TGTGCCAGCAGCCGTAGGTCCACTAGCGGGATCGCATCTGGGGCCAACGTCCTGACTTTC.

The rearrangement links TRBV10-1 to TRBJ2-1; D is perhaps TRBD2 (5 bases). The germline V gene has CDR1 WNHNN and CDR2 SYGVQD (reference sequence). Trimming stripped 2 bases from V and 2 bases from J, with 10 bases between. The CDR3 extends over 15 amino acids. CDR3 nucleotide sequence: TGCGCCAGCAGTGAGGTCCTAGCTCCCTACAATGAGCAGTTCTTC. Amino acids: CASSEVLAPYNEQFF.

Regarding this clone: Sequence at one end of the junction differs from germline and may be a read error. CDR3: CASSYSFGAPEAFF. Written as DNA, the CDR3 is TGTGCCAGCAGTTACTCGTTTGGGGCCCCTGAGGCTTTCTTT. The rearrangement uses TRBV6-5 and TRBJ1-1, with D possibly matching TRBD1 (5 bases). This CDR3 comprises 14 residues. Germline V lookup: CDR1 MNHEY, CDR2 SVGAGI.

The chain employs TRBV20-1 and TRBJ2-7, with unresolved D. This CDR3 has 10 amino acids. Trimming took off 6 bases at V and 3 bases at J, with 6 bases between the two ends. Germline-derived CDR1 and CDR2 are DFQATT and SNEGSKA (reference sequence). CDR3 sequence: CSAQNYEQYF. As DNA, the CDR3 is TGCAGTGCGCAGAACTACGAGCAGTACTTC.